The entry below gives a single T cell receptor beta chain sequence along with its context. The antigen remains unidentified. The record originates from a study of T cell repertoires in cytomegalovirus infection. Turning to the study itself: CMV infection plus the matching HLA type was flagged by public TCR beta signatures.

TCRdb re-derived calls from the reads in MiXCR, one entry per CDR3 protein. Here the sample spans approximately 730,000 distinct CDR3 sequences, roughly 33% being singletons. The CDR3 spans 16 residues. Germline CDR1 GTSNPN, CDR2 SVGIG (reference sequence). Trimming took off 0 bases at V and 0 bases at J, with 9 bases between the two ends. This TCR was sampled from a human donor in good health (CMV status not recorded). Some clones in this sample may be carry-over from other donors' samples. The chain is built from TRBV30 and TRBJ1-6; D unresolved. Sequencing used cultured PBMCs, obtained from culture after CMV antigen stimulation. The CDR3 DNA reads TGTGCCTGGAGTGTTCCTAGGAGCTCCTATAATTCACCCCTCCACTTT. Translating gives CAWSVPRSSYNSPLHF.